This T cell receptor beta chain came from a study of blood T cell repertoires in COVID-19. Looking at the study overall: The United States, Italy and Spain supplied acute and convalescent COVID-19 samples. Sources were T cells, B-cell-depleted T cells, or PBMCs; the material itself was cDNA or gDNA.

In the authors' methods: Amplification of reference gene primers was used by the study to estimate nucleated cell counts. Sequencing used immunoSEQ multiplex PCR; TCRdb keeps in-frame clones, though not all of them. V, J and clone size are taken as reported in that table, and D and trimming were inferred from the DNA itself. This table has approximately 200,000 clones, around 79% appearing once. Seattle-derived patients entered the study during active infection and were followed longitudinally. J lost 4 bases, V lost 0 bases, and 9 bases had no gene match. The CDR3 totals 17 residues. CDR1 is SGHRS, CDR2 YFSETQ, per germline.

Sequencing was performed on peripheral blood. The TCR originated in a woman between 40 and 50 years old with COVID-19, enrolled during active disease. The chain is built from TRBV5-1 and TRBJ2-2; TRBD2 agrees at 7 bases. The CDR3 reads CASSLVFRGLPTGELFF. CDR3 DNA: TGCGCCAGCAGCTTGGTTTTCCGGGGACTACCCACCGGGGAGCTGTTTTTT.